Listed below are T cell receptor beta chains from one sample, sequenced in a study of blood T cell repertoires in COVID-19. Profiling relied on immunoSEQ multiplex PCR, and the TCRdb table lists in-frame clones only, not all of them. Altogether 110,000 to 150,000 clones are present, more than 75% being singletons, with the ten largest covering under 6.5%. Sequencing was done on a sample of peripheral blood. The receptor set was obtained from a human donor in a cohort sampled during active COVID-19. CDR3s include the opening cysteine and the closing phenylalanine or tryptophan. D genes are given only for firm matches. Clone size appears in some rows only: once, few, many, or a class for an expanded clone.

>NA|TRBV30|TRBJ1-1|NA
CAWSPGGWTEAFF
TGTGCCTGGAGCCCCGGAGGTTGGACTGAAGCTTTCTTT
>NA|TRBV11-1|TRBJ1-5|NA
CASSLVSGQPQHF
TGTGCCAGCAGCTTAGTGAGTGGTCAGCCCCAGCATTTT
>NA|TRBV30|TRBJ2-2|NA
CAWSGVVGTGELFF
TGTGCCTGGAGTGGCGTCGTTGGCACCGGGGAGCTGTTTTTT
>NA|TRBV19|TRBJ1-1|NA
CASTDRGAGVPLGAFF
TGTGCCAGTACCGATCGAGGTGCAGGGGTCCCGCTGGGAGCTTTCTTT
>NA|TRBV6-6|TRBJ2-7|TRBD2
CASSYELAGYYEQYF
TGTGCCAGCAGTTACGAACTAGCGGGATACTACGAGCAGTACTTC
>NA|TRBV27|TRBJ2-5|NA
CASRGPGTQYF
TGTGCCAGCAGGGGGCCAGGGACCCAGTACTTC
>NA|TRBV6-6|TRBJ1-2|NA
CASSPAQPYGYTF
TGTGCCAGCAGCCCGGCACAGCCCTATGGCTACACCTTC
>NA|TRBV4-1|TRBJ2-5|TRBD2
CASSPPTSGQETQYF
TGCGCCAGCAGCCCACCGACTAGCGGGCAAGAGACCCAGTACTTC
>NA|TRBV2|TRBJ2-7|NA
CASSGGYEQYF
TGTGCCAGCAGTGGAGGGTACGAGCAGTACTTC
>NA|TRBV11-2|TRBJ2-3|TRBD1
CASSSQQGTRDTQYF
TGTGCCAGCAGCTCGCAACAGGGGACACGGGATACGCAGTATTTT
>once|TRBV27|TRBJ1-5|TRBD1
CASSFRRGLQPQHF
TGTGCCAGCAGTTTTCGCAGGGGGCTTCAGCCCCAGCATTTT
>once|TRBV19|TRBJ2-3|NA
CASSIVLAIDTQYF
TGTGCCAGTAGTATAGTCCTAGCAATAGATACGCAGTATTTT
>NA|TRBV3-1/TRBV3-2|TRBJ1-6|NA
CASSLLRDNSPLHF
TGTGCCAGCAGCCTTCTCAGGGATAATTCACCCCTCCACTTT
>NA|TRBV12-3/TRBV12-4|TRBJ1-1|NA
CASSLTTGTEAFF
TGTGCCAGCAGTTTAACAACAGGGACTGAAGCTTTCTTT
>NA|TRBV19|TRBJ1-1|NA
CASRDRPMNTEAFF
TGTGCCAGTAGGGACAGACCAATGAACACTGAAGCTTTCTTT
>NA|TRBV7-9|TRBJ1-1|NA
CASSLSRVQNTEAFF
TGTGCCAGCAGCTTAAGCCGGGTTCAAAACACTGAAGCTTTCTTT
>NA|TRBV7-9|TRBJ1-1|NA
CASSLLAPNTEAFF
TGTGCCAGCAGCTTATTGGCTCCGAACACTGAAGCTTTCTTT
>NA|TRBV28|TRBJ2-7|TRBD1
CASNSGGISEQYF
TGTGCCAGCAACTCAGGGGGCATAAGCGAGCAGTACTTC
>NA|TRBV2|TRBJ2-3|TRBD2
CASSLGSGGADTQYF
TGTGCCAGCAGTTTAGGCTCTGGGGGGGCAGATACGCAGTATTTT
>NA|TRBV28|TRBJ2-5|TRBD1
CASSPAGQGARGLQAQYF
TGTGCCAGCAGTCCCGCGGGACAGGGGGCCCGCGGTCTCCAGGCCCAGTACTTC
>NA|TRBV6-4|TRBJ2-1|NA
CASSSYPTEGEQFF
TGTGCCAGCAGCAGTTACCCCACGGAGGGTGAGCAGTTCTTC
>NA|TRBV20-1|TRBJ1-6|TRBD1
CSASPDRARSPLHF
TGCAGTGCTAGTCCGGACAGGGCCAGGTCACCCCTCCACTTT